The 17 T cell receptor beta chains given below trace back to one sample, sequenced in a study of shared clonotypes between healthy human individuals (dated by TCRdb to 2018 to 2021). Library creation used the immunoSEQ multiplex PCR assay. In TCRdb, the immuneACCESS table is reduced to in-frame sequences with V and J assigned. These tables do not hold every clone; where another copy was compared, an unresolved V gene accounts for under half, and the others remain unexplained. The table for this sample lists roughly 700,000 clones; about nine tenths of them were counted only once. The ten largest clones capture about 34% of the sample. Material for sequencing was memory CD8+ T cells from PBMCs. The sample's cell subset or site label, in plain terms: CD45RO+ cells pooled with CCR7-negative TemRA cells. All receptors derive from a man between 18 and 35 years old in good health. Some clones in this sample may be carry-over from other donors' samples.

Here the CDR3 reads CASSLAGTSGFDGYEQYF. CDR3 in DNA: TGTGCCAGCAGCTTGGCCGGGACTAGCGGGTTCGACGGCTACGAGCAGTACTTC. This chain connects TRBV5-6 to TRBJ2-7, with 12 nucleotides matching TRBD2. The germline CDR1 and CDR2 sequences are SGHDT and YYEEEE. This CDR3 region has 18 residues. V trimming: 0 bases; J trimming: 3 bases; junction bases outside the gene matches: 10.

The chain couples TRBV5-6 to TRBJ2-1; D possibly corresponds to TRBD2 (5 bases). From germline, CDR1 is SGHDT and CDR2 YYEEEE. The V end was cut by 1 base, the J end by 0 bases, with 11 bases between. This CDR3 region has 16 residues. The CDR3 DNA is TGTGCCAGCAGCTTGAGCGGAAAAATCTCCTACAATGAGCAGTTCTTC. This translates into CASSLSGKISYNEQFF. Looking up the rest from reference TRBV5-6 and TRBJ2-1 gives the full variable domain: DAGVTQSPTHLIKTRGQQVTLRCSPKSGHDTVSWYQQALGQGPQFIFQYYEEEERQRGNFPDRFSGHQFPNYSSELNVNALLLGDSALYLCASSLSGKISYNEQFFGPGTRLTVL.

The chain is built from TRBV27 and TRBJ2-7; weak D call: TRBD1 (5 bases). The V gene's germline CDR1 is MNHEY and CDR2 SMNVEV (reference sequence). The CDR3 is 18 residues long. V was pared by 6 bases and J by 5 bases, with 29 bases between. The CDR3 region is CASSTPRPRRTTPNEQYF. Written as DNA, the CDR3 is TGTGCCAGCAGCACCCCCCGTCCAAGGCGGACAACACCCAACGAGCAGTACTTC.

This chain joins TRBV4-3 and TRBJ2-7; weak D call: TRBD2 (6 bases). The V end was cut by 4 bases, the J end by 2 bases, with 18 bases between. The germline V gene has CDR1 LGHNA and CDR2 YSLEER. The CDR3 length is 16 residues. CDR3 loop: CASSLRGTSPTYEQYF. The DNA of the CDR3 is TGCGCCAGCAGCCTCCGAGGGACTTCCCCTACCTACGAGCAGTACTTC.

J is TRBJ2-7 and V is TRBV27; D not certain. Germline V gene data show CDR1 as MNHEY and CDR2 as SMNVEV (reference sequence). V was shortened by 5 bases and J by 0 bases, with 11 bases between the two germline ends. The CDR3 length is 14 residues. The CDR3 here is CASSPSSSSYEQYF. Here the CDR3 DNA reads TGTGCCAGCAGTCCATCATCGAGCTCCTACGAGCAGTACTTC.

The chain employs TRBV11-2 and TRBJ2-5, with D maybe TRBD1 (6 bases). V lost 1 base and J lost 4, with 16 bases in between. Germline lookup yields CDR1 SGHAT and CDR2 FQNNGV. The CDR3 spans 16 residues. The CDR3 loop reads CASSLGPQGPAETQYF. CDR3 DNA sequence: TGTGCCAGCAGCTTAGGGCCACAGGGACCGGCAGAGACCCAGTACTTC.

This sequence joins TRBV29-1 and TRBJ2-7, with 9 bases that match TRBD2. Trimming removed 3 bases from V and 4 bases from J; junction bases left unmatched: 10. This CDR3 has 15 residues. CDR1 is SQVTM, CDR2 ANQGSEA, per germline. CDR3 nucleotides: TGCAGCGTTGAGGTGACTAAGCGGGAGGCTTACGAGCAGTACTTC. Translation: CSVEVTKREAYEQYF.

This chain links TRBV28 with TRBJ2-5; D perhaps matches TRBD1 (6 bases). The V gene lost 5 bases and the J gene lost 3 bases, with 22 bases spanning the gap. CDR3 length: 17 amino acids. Per germline, CDR1 MDHEN and CDR2 SYDVKM. CDR3 protein: CASSTIRQVPLEETQYF. DNA for the CDR3: TGTGCCAGCAGTACCATTCGACAGGTCCCCCTCGAAGAGACCCAGTACTTC.

This chain uses TRBV25-1 with TRBJ1-5, with D unclear. This CDR3 contains 15 residues. Germline-derived CDR1 and CDR2 are MGHDK and SYGVNS. The V end lost 5 bases, the J end lost 4 bases, and 15 bases lay between the germline ends. Here the CDR3 reads CASSNTAEANQPQHF. The CDR3 DNA reads TGTGCCAGCAGTAATACAGCGGAGGCTAATCAGCCCCAGCATTTT.

The chain joins TRBV28 to TRBJ2-2; no clear D. Germline CDR1 and CDR2: MDHEN and SYDVKM. This CDR3 comprises 14 residues. Trimming removed 3 bases from V and 1 base from J, with 6 bases in between. As DNA, the CDR3 is TGTGCCAGCAGTTTTTACTGGAACACCGGGGAGCTGTTTTTT. Amino acids: CASSFYWNTGELFF. Complete variable domain (other parts from reference TRBV28 and TRBJ2-2): DVKVTQSSRYLVKRTGEKVFLECVQDMDHENMFWYRQDPGLGLRLIYFSYDVKMKEKGDIPEGYSVSREKKERFSLILESASTNQTSMYLCASSFYWNTGELFFGEGSRLTVL.

This chain joins TRBV5-6 and TRBJ1-2; a weak D match, TRBD1 (6 bases). Germline assignment: CDR1 SGHDT and CDR2 YYEEEE. The germline V and J ends were trimmed by 1 base and 4 bases, with 14 bases remaining between them. This CDR3 spans 15 amino acids. In nucleotides, the CDR3 is TGTGCCAGCAGCTTGTTACAGGGTGTGACCTATGGCTACACCTTC. Translated, it gives CASSLLQGVTYGYTF.

This sequence joins TRBV28 and TRBJ2-5; D is unresolved. Germline CDR1 is MDHEN and CDR2 is SYDVKM. This CDR3 is built from 14 residues. The germline V and J ends were trimmed by 7 bases and 5 bases, with 17 bases remaining between them. DNA for the CDR3: TGTGCCAGCAACTTTGCAGCCGTCGGGGAGACCCAGTACTTC. Protein product: CASNFAAVGETQYF. Complete variable domain (other parts from reference TRBV28 and TRBJ2-5): DVKVTQSSRYLVKRTGEKVFLECVQDMDHENMFWYRQDPGLGLRLIYFSYDVKMKEKGDIPEGYSVSREKKERFSLILESASTNQTSMYLCASNFAAVGETQYFGPGTRLLVL.

As concerns this clone: A far larger clone is one base from this, pointing to a likely read error. Other DNA sequences of this sample code for an identical CDR3. V gene TRBV7-9 combines with J gene TRBJ1-2; 7 bases are a match to TRBD1. This CDR3 is built from 13 residues. Germline loops: CDR1 SEHNR, CDR2 FQNEAQ (reference sequence). V lost 3 bases to trimming and J lost 2 bases; unmatched junction nucleotides: 0. The CDR3 reads CASSLGQNYGYTF. In DNA, the CDR3 is TGTGCCAGCAGCTTGGGACAGAACTATGGCTACACCTTC.

This chain connects TRBV27 to TRBJ2-1; D is undetermined. The length of the CDR3 is 12 residues. The V gene's germline CDR1 is MNHEY and CDR2 SMNVEV (reference sequence). V was pared by 8 bases and J by 5 bases, with 10 bases between. CDR3 loop: CASALNHNEQFF. The CDR3 DNA reads TGTGCCAGCGCCCTCAACCACAATGAGCAGTTCTTC.

This clone was picked up a small number of times. J is TRBJ1-1 and V is TRBV30, with D perhaps TRBD1 (6 bases). Trimming pared 0 bases from V and 0 bases from J, leaving 8 bases between. CDR1 GTSNPN and CDR2 SVGIG come from the germline V gene (reference sequence). This CDR3 spans 14 amino acids. The DNA of the CDR3 is TGTGCCTGGAGTGTCAGGACAGTGAACACTGAAGCTTTCTTT. Its protein product is CAWSVRTVNTEAFF.

The gene calls are TRBV28 and TRBJ2-2; tentative D call: TRBD1 (5 bases). The CDR3 runs 15 residues. The V gene's germline CDR1 is MDHEN and CDR2 SYDVKM. V gave up 2 bases and J gave up 3 bases, with 10 bases separating them. The CDR3 nucleotides are TGTGCCAGCAGTTTAGGTGCCAGGGACACCGGGGAGCTGTTTTTT. This gives the protein CASSLGARDTGELFF.

The V call is TRBV6-6, the J call TRBJ2-3; D may be TRBD1 or TRBD2 (5 bases each). Trimming removed 7 bases from V and 2 bases from J, with 13 bases in between. The CDR3 runs 14 residues. Germline CDR1 is MNHNY and CDR2 is SVGAGI (reference sequence). CDR3 bases: TGTGCCAGCAATATTCCGGGACCCACAGATACGCAGTATTTT. Residues: CASNIPGPTDTQYF.